This T cell receptor (beta chain) was obtained from a study of beta chain features in type 1 diabetes. For this clone: What it binds is not known.

Investigators reverse transcribed all isolated RNA, so they sequenced expressed TCRB transcripts. Approximately 3.7 million reads per sample on average were obtained from naive, central memory and regulatory T cell samples. Measured with immunoSEQ multiplex PCR; TCRdb has only the in-frame clones, and not every one. The top ten hold roughly 2.6% of the sample, which has 50,000 to 70,000 clones, 50% to 55% seen once. CD4+ naive, central memory, regulatory and stem cell-like memory subsets were isolated by sorting on CD45RO/CCR7/CD25/CD127/CD95/CD27. Germline CDR1 is SGHTA and CDR2 is FQGNSA. Trimming stripped 5 bases from V and 8 bases from J, with 10 bases between. The CDR3 loop spans 12 amino acids. General study points: Among all four CD4+ subsets, Type 1 diabetes patients had TCRB CDR3s that were moderately but significantly shorter. In these data, an HLA type influence on TCRB rearrangement remained unresolved. Although PCR might favor shorter templates, it would do so equally in patients and controls.

The sequencing input was Tregs from blood. The sequence was obtained from a woman aged 40 to 50 with type 1 diabetes. The rearrangement links TRBV7-2 to TRBJ1-5, with D unclear. Here the CDR3 DNA reads TGTGCCAGCAGCCAATTCAAAAAGCCCCAGCATTTT. Protein: CASSQFKKPQHF.